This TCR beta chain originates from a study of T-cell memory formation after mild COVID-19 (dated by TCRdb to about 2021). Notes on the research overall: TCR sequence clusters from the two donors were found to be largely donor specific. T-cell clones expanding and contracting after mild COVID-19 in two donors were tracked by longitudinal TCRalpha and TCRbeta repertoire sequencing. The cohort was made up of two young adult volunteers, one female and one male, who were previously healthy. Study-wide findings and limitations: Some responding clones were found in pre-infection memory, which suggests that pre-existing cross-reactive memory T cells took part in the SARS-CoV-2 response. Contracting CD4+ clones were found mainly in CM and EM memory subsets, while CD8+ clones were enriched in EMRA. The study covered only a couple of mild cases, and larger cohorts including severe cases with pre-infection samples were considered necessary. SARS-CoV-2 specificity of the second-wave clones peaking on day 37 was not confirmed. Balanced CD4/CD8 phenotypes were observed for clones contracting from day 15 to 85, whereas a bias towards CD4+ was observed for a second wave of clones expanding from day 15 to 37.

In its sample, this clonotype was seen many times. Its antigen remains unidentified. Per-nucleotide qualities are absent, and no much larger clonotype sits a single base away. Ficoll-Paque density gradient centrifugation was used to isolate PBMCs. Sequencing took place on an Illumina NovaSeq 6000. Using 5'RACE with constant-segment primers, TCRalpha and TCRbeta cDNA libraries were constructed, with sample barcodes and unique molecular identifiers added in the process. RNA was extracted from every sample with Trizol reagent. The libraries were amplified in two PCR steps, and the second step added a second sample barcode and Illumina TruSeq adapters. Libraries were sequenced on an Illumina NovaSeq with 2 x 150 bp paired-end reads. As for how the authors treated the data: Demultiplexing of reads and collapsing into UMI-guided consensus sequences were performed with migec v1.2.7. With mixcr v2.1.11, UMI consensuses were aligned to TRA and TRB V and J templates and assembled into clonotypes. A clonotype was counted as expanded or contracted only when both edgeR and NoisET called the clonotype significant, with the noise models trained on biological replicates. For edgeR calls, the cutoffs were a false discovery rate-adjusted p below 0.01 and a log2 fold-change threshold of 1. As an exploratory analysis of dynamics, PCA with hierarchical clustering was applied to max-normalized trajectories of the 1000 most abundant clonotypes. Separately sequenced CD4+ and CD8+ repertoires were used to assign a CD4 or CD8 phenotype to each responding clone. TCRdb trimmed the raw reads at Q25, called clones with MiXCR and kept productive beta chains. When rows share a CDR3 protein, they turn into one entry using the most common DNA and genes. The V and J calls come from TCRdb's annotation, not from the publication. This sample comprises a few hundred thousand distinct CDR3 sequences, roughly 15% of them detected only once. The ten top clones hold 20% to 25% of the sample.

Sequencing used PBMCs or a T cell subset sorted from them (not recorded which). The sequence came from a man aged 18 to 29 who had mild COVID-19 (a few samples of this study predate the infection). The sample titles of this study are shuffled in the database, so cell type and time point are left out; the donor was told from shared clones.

The DNA sequence reads TGTGCCAGCAGCTTAGCGATGGGGACTGAGCAGTTCTTC. Its protein reads: CASSLAMGTEQFF. The chain uses TRBV7-6 and TRBJ2-1; the D call is tentative, TRBD1 or TRBD2, as each matches 5 bases. The CDR3 has 13 amino acids, counting the end cysteine and phenylalanine. The kept DNA is CDR3 alone, 39 bases in frame from the first base. CDR1 and CDR2 are read off the germline V gene as SGHVS and FNYEAQ. Between the V and J ends, shortened by 0 bases and 9 bases respectively, the junction contains 9 bases. Extended through the reference TRBV7-6 and TRBJ2-1 proteins, this CDR3 yields the full variable domain: GAGVSQSPRYKVTKRGQDVALRCDPISGHVSLYWYRQALGQGPEFLTYFNYEAQQDKSGLPNDRFSAERPEGSISTLTIQRTEQRDSAMYRCASSLAMGTEQFFGPGTRLTVL.